Listed below are T cell receptor beta chains from one sample, sequenced in a study of blood T cell repertoires in COVID-19. Assay: immunoSEQ multiplex PCR; the TCRdb copy retains only in-frame clones and omits some. The sample has 150,000 or so clones; around 85% are singletons. The sample was peripheral blood. Receptors originate from a woman aged 55 to 70 with acute or convalescent COVID-19. Both conserved end residues are part of each CDR3. D genes are given only for firm matches. Clone sizes are given selectively: once, few, many, or a class where the clone is expanded.

j_gene,v_gene,d_gene,abundance,CDR3aa,CDR3nt
TRBJ1-2,TRBV6-5,TRBD1,-,CASSYSATTGIGYTF,TGTGCCAGCAGTTACTCCGCGACGACAGGGATTGGCTACACCTTC
TRBJ1-6,TRBV13,TRBD1,-,CASSAQGRSSPLHF,TGTGCCAGCAGCGCACAGGGGAGGAGTTCACCCCTCCACTTT
TRBJ2-1,TRBV27,-,-,CASSFSENQQFF,TGTGCCAGCAGTTTTTCGGAGAATCAGCAGTTCTTC
TRBJ1-1,TRBV18,-,few,CASSPPAGSSFGVPEAFF,TGTGCCAGCTCACCGCCGGCCGGGAGCTCTTTTGGCGTTCCTGAAGCTTTCTTT
TRBJ1-1,TRBV6-5,-,once,CASRLTGNPEAFF,TGTGCCAGCAGGCTTACAGGGAACCCTGAAGCTTTCTTT
TRBJ1-5,TRBV30,-,-,CAWSVHGQPQHF,TGTGCCTGGAGTGTACATGGTCAGCCCCAGCATTTT
TRBJ1-1,TRBV18,-,-,CASSEGVGNTEAFF,TGTGCCAGCTCAGAGGGAGTGGGGAACACTGAAGCTTTCTTT
TRBJ1-3,TRBV5-1,-,-,CASSAWMGTPDSGNTIYF,TGCGCCAGCAGCGCTTGGATGGGGACACCAGACTCTGGAAACACCATATATTTT
TRBJ2-6,TRBV2,TRBD2,-,CASSANGGGASGANVLTF,TGTGCCAGCAGTGCCAACGGGGGGGGAGCGTCTGGGGCCAACGTCCTGACTTTC
TRBJ2-2,TRBV2,TRBD1,few,CASTGQLNTGELFF,TGTGCCAGCACGGGACAGTTGAACACCGGGGAGCTGTTTTTT
TRBJ1-1,TRBV29-1,-,-,CSVGVMNTEAFF,TGCAGCGTTGGAGTTATGAACACTGAAGCTTTCTTT
TRBJ1-5,TRBV19,TRBD1,-,CASSTIQGQGAGNQPQHF,TGTGCCAGTAGCACCATACAAGGACAGGGGGCCGGGAATCAGCCCCAGCATTTT
TRBJ2-2,TRBV5-1,TRBD2,-,CASSPGSSGGLTGELFF,TGCGCCAGCAGCCCTGGTAGTAGCGGGGGCCTCACCGGGGAGCTGTTTTTT
TRBJ1-1,TRBV7-8,-,-,CASRQSGVKTEAFF,TGTGCCAGCAGACAGTCAGGGGTCAAAACTGAAGCTTTCTTT
TRBJ2-5,TRBV5-5,TRBD2,-,CASSAGTSGGQETQYF,TGTGCCAGCAGCGCTGGGACTAGCGGCGGCCAAGAGACCCAGTACTTC
TRBJ1-5,TRBV5-1,-,once,CASSSEPGAGQPQHF,TGCGCCAGCAGCTCTGAACCAGGGGCGGGTCAGCCCCAGCATTTT
TRBJ2-1,TRBV2,-,-,CASMESSYNEQFF,TGTGCCAGCATGGAGAGCTCCTACAATGAGCAGTTCTTC
TRBJ1-4,TRBV5-1,-,-,CASSSLGTGDEKLFF,TGCGCCAGCAGCTCCCTCGGGACTGGGGATGAAAAACTGTTTTTT
TRBJ1-5,TRBV3-1/TRBV3-2,-,-,CASSLGGGYQPQHF,TGTGCCAGCAGCTTAGGGGGGGGCTATCAGCCCCAGCATTTT
TRBJ1-1,TRBV18,-,-,CASSPMTRNTEAFF,TGTGCCAGCTCACCTATGACAAGAAACACTGAAGCTTTCTTT
TRBJ1-1,TRBV11-2,TRBD1,-,CASSLDRASNTEAFF,TGTGCCAGCAGCTTGGACAGGGCCTCGAACACTGAAGCTTTCTTT
TRBJ2-3,TRBV6-5,-,-,CASSTTATDTQYF,TGTGCCAGCAGTACGACAGCCACAGATACGCAGTATTTT
TRBJ2-7,TRBV12-5,TRBD2,-,CASGYGTSGSYEQYF,TGTGCTAGTGGTTACGGGACTAGCGGTTCCTACGAGCAGTACTTC
TRBJ2-5,TRBV3-1/TRBV3-2,TRBD2,-,CASSPQEGGTSGGETQYF,TGTGCCAGCAGCCCCCAAGAGGGAGGGACTAGCGGGGGTGAGACCCAGTACTTC
TRBJ1-1,TRBV7-8,-,-,CASSAGEWDTEAFF,TGTGCCAGCAGCGCAGGGGAGTGGGACACTGAAGCTTTCTTT
TRBJ2-6,TRBV11-3,TRBD1,-,CASSLGQARRGANVLTF,TGTGCCAGCAGCTTGGGACAGGCCCGGCGTGGGGCCAACGTCCTGACTTTC
TRBJ1-2,TRBV5-1,-,-,CASSDGTPNNYGYTF,TGCGCCAGCAGCGACGGGACACCTAATAACTATGGCTACACCTTC
TRBJ1-5,TRBV19,-,-,CASSIDRYSNQPQHF,TGTGCCAGTAGTATCGACAGATATAGCAATCAGCCCCAGCATTTT
TRBJ2-7,TRBV18,TRBD1,few,CASSPRDRDSEQYF,TGTGCCAGCTCACCTCGGGACAGGGATTCGGAGCAGTACTTC
TRBJ1-3,TRBV24-1,TRBD1,-,CATSDATGSSGNTIYF,TGTGCCACCAGTGATGCGACAGGGTCCTCTGGAAACACCATATATTTT
TRBJ1-2,TRBV18,-,-,CASSPGASLNYGYTF,TGTGCCAGCTCACCGGGGGCCAGCCTTAACTATGGCTACACCTTC